The rows below give T cell receptor beta chains drawn from one sample of a study of T cells of healthy individuals. TCRdb reanalysed the 5' RACE reads using MiXCR and keeps one entry per CDR3 protein. The table lists under 70,000 distinct CDR3 sequences, roughly 14% of them singletons. Receptors originate from a human donor in good health. The CDR3 runs from the conserved cysteine through the conserved F or W. The order of the fields is J gene, V gene, CDR3 protein.

J gene: TRBJ2-2
V gene: TRBV11-3
CDR3 protein: CASSFRQANTGELFF

J gene: TRBJ2-7
V gene: TRBV6-1
CDR3 protein: CASRVGEGEQYF

J gene: TRBJ1-2
V gene: TRBV19
CDR3 protein: CASSAGQGGDYGYTF

J gene: TRBJ2-5
V gene: TRBV7-2
CDR3 protein: CASSLRTGGFQETQYF

J gene: TRBJ2-3
V gene: TRBV7-2
CDR3 protein: CASSLRRTSADTQYF

J gene: TRBJ1-2
V gene: TRBV14
CDR3 protein: CASSQGGWGYGYTF

J gene: TRBJ2-3
V gene: TRBV7-9
CDR3 protein: CASSRAGEQGPATQYF

J gene: TRBJ1-5
V gene: TRBV21-1
CDR3 protein: CASSLKTRQDATQPQHF

J gene: TRBJ1-5
V gene: TRBV2
CDR3 protein: CASSEDRLKNQPQHF

J gene: TRBJ2-3
V gene: TRBV4-1
CDR3 protein: CASSLTSGADTQYF

J gene: TRBJ2-5
V gene: TRBV6-1
CDR3 protein: CASSTSGGGRETQYF

J gene: TRBJ2-3
V gene: TRBV29-1
CDR3 protein: CSVEGTSGGTRGTQYF

J gene: TRBJ2-7
V gene: TRBV2
CDR3 protein: CASKGQVISYEQYF

J gene: TRBJ1-1
V gene: TRBV7-2
CDR3 protein: CASSPLVMSEAFF

J gene: TRBJ2-1
V gene: TRBV7-9
CDR3 protein: CASSPRDRVRPYNEQFF

J gene: TRBJ2-1
V gene: TRBV2
CDR3 protein: CARYRSSYNEQFF

J gene: TRBJ1-3
V gene: TRBV10-3
CDR3 protein: CAISESFGSSGNTIYF

J gene: TRBJ1-6
V gene: TRBV7-2
CDR3 protein: CASSLVVGQGAANSPLHF

J gene: TRBJ2-5
V gene: TRBV7-2
CDR3 protein: CASSLAKGAQTQYF

J gene: TRBJ1-1
V gene: TRBV20-1
CDR3 protein: CSARDHGRYTEAFF

J gene: TRBJ2-3
V gene: TRBV5-4
CDR3 protein: CASSPQRTSGTTDTQYF

J gene: TRBJ2-1
V gene: TRBV28
CDR3 protein: CASSLAGGLGEQFF

J gene: TRBJ1-5
V gene: TRBV25-1
CDR3 protein: CASIKQGFGPQHF

J gene: TRBJ2-7
V gene: TRBV20-1
CDR3 protein: CSARLAGEIEQYF

J gene: TRBJ1-4
V gene: TRBV24-1
CDR3 protein: CATSDGGGFEKLFF

J gene: TRBJ2-1
V gene: TRBV7-8
CDR3 protein: CASSPKLIDRDEQFF

J gene: TRBJ2-1
V gene: TRBV24-1
CDR3 protein: CATSALDRRHNEQFF

J gene: TRBJ2-5
V gene: TRBV20-1
CDR3 protein: CSAWDRVETQYF

J gene: TRBJ2-7
V gene: TRBV7-2
CDR3 protein: CASSLRQGGVYEQYF

J gene: TRBJ1-6
V gene: TRBV20-1
CDR3 protein: CSARDPVLRGSKFDSPLHF